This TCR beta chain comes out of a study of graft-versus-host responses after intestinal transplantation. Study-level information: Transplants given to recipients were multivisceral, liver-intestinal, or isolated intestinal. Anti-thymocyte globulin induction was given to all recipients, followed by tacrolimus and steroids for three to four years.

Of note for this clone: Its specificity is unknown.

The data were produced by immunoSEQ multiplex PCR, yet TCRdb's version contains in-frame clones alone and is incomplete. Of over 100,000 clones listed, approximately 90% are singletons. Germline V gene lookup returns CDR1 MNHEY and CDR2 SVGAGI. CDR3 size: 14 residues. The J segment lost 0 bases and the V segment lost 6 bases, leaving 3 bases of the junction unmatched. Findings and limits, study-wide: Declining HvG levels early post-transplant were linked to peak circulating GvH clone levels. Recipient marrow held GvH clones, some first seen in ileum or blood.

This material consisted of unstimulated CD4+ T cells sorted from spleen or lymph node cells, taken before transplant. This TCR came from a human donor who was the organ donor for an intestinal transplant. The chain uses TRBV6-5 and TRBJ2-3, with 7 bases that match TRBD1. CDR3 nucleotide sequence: TGTGCCAGCAGAATGACAGGGAGCACAGATACGCAGTATTTT. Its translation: CASRMTGSTDTQYF.